What follows is one T cell receptor beta chain and its context. Antigen specificity is unknown. The method, 5' RACE with UMI labels, was used to prepare the TRB cDNA libraries. TCRdb reprocessed the 5' RACE reads; each CDR3 protein has one entry and no DNA is given. This sample's clone table lists 75,000 to 100,000 distinct CDR3 sequences. The source of the sample is a study of CXCR3-negative and CXCR3-positive naive CD8 T cells. The study, taken as a whole, reports: When CXCR3-positive naive cells were set against CXCR3-negative naive cells, the former had more hydrophobic TRB CDR3s. Memory CD8+ T cell repertoires were far less diverse than both naive subsets. Upon cryopreservation, CXCR3 expression partially decreased, and most assays used fresh PBMCs.

At a few hundred thousand cells each, triplicate sorts were carried out for each CD8+ T cell subset. Phenotypically, naive CD8+ T cells corresponded to CD45RO-CCR7+CD27+CD95-. From germline, CDR1 is SGDLS and CDR2 YYNGEE. The CDR3 sequence is 12 residues long. The sequenced sample was naive CXCR3+ CD8+ T cells from blood. Subset of the sample: CD45RO-CCR7+CD27+CD95- naive CD8+ T cells expressing CXCR3 (TNR3+). The V and J genes are TRBV9 and TRBJ1-1; the TCRdb call, TRBD1, lacks DNA for checking. The sequence was obtained from a human donor in good health. Some clones in this sample may be carry-over from other donors' samples. The CDR3 spells CASGQDHTEAFF.